This TCR beta chain was obtained from a study of control samples from healthy donors and cancer patients. The germline CDR1 and CDR2 sequences are ENHRY and SYGVKD. There are 16 residues in the CDR3. V shed 6 bases, J shed 8 bases, and the junction held 8 bases outside the gene matches. Profiling relied on immunoSEQ multiplex PCR, and the TCRdb table lists in-frame clones only, not all of them. The table lists around 130,000 clones, roughly 91% of them singletons, with over 1.5% in the top ten. The rearrangement uses TRBV10-3 and TRBJ2-2, with TRBD2 identical over 14 bases. Sequences were obtained from PBMCs. The receptor was isolated from a man in his fifties or sixties with head and neck cancer. CDR3 sequence: CAISERLAGGLGELFF. Here the CDR3 DNA reads TGTGCCATCAGCGAACGACTAGCGGGGGGGCTTGGGGAGCTGTTTTTT.